The 27 T cell receptor beta chains given below trace back to one sample, sequenced in a study of neurological immune-mediated disorders. A single record per CDR3 protein comes from TCRdb applying MiXCR to the 5' RACE reads. The sample yields 78,000 or so distinct CDR3 sequences, 4% to 6% seen once. Sequenced input: PBMCs. Receptors were obtained from a woman in her 30s with multiple sclerosis.

This clonotype has only a few counts. J is TRBJ1-4 and V is TRBV12-3 or TRBV12-4; 9 positions match TRBD1. The CDR3 sequence is 15 residues long. J gave up 8 bases and V 4 bases, and 8 bases lay outside the gene matches. Here the CDR3 reads CASSSGGTGLEKLFF. The CDR3 coding sequence is TGTGCCAGCAGTTCTGGTGGGACAGGGTTAGAAAAACTGTTTTTT.

There are a few counts of this clonotype. The chain combines TRBV3-1 with TRBJ2-1; 14 positions agree with TRBD2. J was trimmed by 7 bases and V by 0 bases; bases with no gene match: 2. This CDR3 region has 16 residues. The germline V gene has CDR1 LGHDT and CDR2 YNNKEL (reference sequence). The DNA for the CDR3 is TGTGCCAGCAGCCAAGACAGGACTAGCGGGAGGAATGAGCAGTTCTTC. It translates to CASSQDRTSGRNEQFF.

The sample holds many counts of this clonotype. This sequence joins TRBV10-1 and TRBJ1-5; D possibly corresponds to TRBD1 (5 bases). V lost 11 bases to trimming and J lost 3 bases, with 11 bases between them. The CDR3 sequence is 12 residues long. Germline loops: CDR1 WNHNN, CDR2 SYGVQD (reference sequence). The CDR3 DNA sequence: TGCGCCGGAGACAGCTTCAATCAGCCCCAGCATTTT. Translating gives CAGDSFNQPQHF.

This clonotype was seen repeatedly, ten times or more. This chain uses TRBV7-2 with TRBJ2-3; either TRBD1 or TRBD2 may fit D (5 bases each). This CDR3 region has 14 residues. With 4 bases removed from V and 5 bases from J, the gap between germline ends came to 13 bases. Germline CDR1 and CDR2: SGHTA and FQGNSA. The DNA for the CDR3 is TGTGCCAGCAGCTCCGGGACCCTCAAAGATACGCAGTATTTT. Protein sequence: CASSSGTLKDTQYF.

The chain employs TRBV3-1 and TRBJ2-5; TRBD1 agrees at 7 bases. The CDR3 sequence is 16 residues long. In germline, CDR1 is LGHDT, CDR2 YNNKEL (reference sequence). After removal of 5 bases from V and 7 bases from J, the junction contained 16 bases not matched to a gene. In nucleotides, the CDR3 is TGTGCCAGCAGCTTACGACAGACAGGGCGTTTATCGACCCAGTACTTC. Protein sequence: CASSLRQTGRLSTQYF.

This clonotype was observed many times. The chain uses TRBV19 and TRBJ1-6; D possibly corresponds to TRBD1 (5 bases). The V gene's germline CDR1 is LNHDA and CDR2 SQIVND (reference sequence). Deletions cut 3 bases from V and 12 bases from J, with 9 bases between. This CDR3 is built from 12 residues. The CDR3 sequence: CASSIQGGPLHF. The DNA of the CDR3 is TGTGCCAGTAGTATCCAGGGTGGACCCCTCCACTTT.

This clonotype was observed many times. The V call is TRBV6-6, the J call TRBJ1-2; tentatively, D is TRBD1 (6 bases). This CDR3 comprises 15 residues. Germline assignment: CDR1 MNHNY and CDR2 SVGAGI (reference sequence). The V end was cut by 6 bases, the J end by 0 bases, with 14 bases between. DNA for the CDR3: TGTGCCAGCAGACGGCAACAGGGCGCTAACTATGGCTACACCTTC. Its translation is CASRRQQGANYGYTF.

This clonotype has ten or more counts. The CDR3 is CSAAGQYTDTQYF. The CDR3 bases are TGCAGTGCCGCGGGACAGTACACAGATACGCAGTATTTT. The V gene is TRBV20-1, the J gene TRBJ2-3; TRBD1 might be the D (7 bases). The V gene lost 6 bases and the J gene lost 2 bases, with 12 bases spanning the gap. Germline CDR1 is DFQATT and CDR2 is SNEGSKA (reference sequence). CDR3 length: 13 amino acids.

This clonotype was observed many times. The chain carries TRBV10-1 and TRBJ2-2, with D possibly called TRBD1 or TRBD2 (5 bases each). This CDR3 spans 14 amino acids. V shed 7 bases and J shed 3 bases, with 12 bases lying between them. Germline V CDR1 and CDR2: WNHNN, SYGVQD (reference sequence). The DNA of the CDR3 is TGCGCCAGCAATCGGGACCAATACACCGGGGAGCTGTTTTTT. It encodes CASNRDQYTGELFF.

This clonotype has ten or more counts. The genes are TRBV7-7 and TRBJ2-7; no clear D. V dropped 5 bases and J dropped 1 base, with 3 bases sitting between them. Germline V gives CDR1 SSHAT, CDR2 FNYEAQ (reference sequence). The CDR3 runs 11 residues. Here the CDR3 reads CASSRSYEQYV. The CDR3, as DNA: TGTGCCAGCAGCCGGTCCTACGAGCAGTACGTC.

At least ten counts were recorded for this clonotype. The chain carries TRBV10-2 and TRBJ1-2; 9 bases map to TRBD1. CDR1 and CDR2 (germline): WSHSY, SAAADI. J was trimmed by 1 base and V by 6 bases; bases with no gene match: 6. The CDR3 length is 15 residues. The CDR3 loop reads CASRGQGRINYGYTF. The CDR3 DNA is TGCGCCAGCAGGGGACAGGGTCGCATTAACTATGGCTACACCTTC.

This clonotype was observed many times. The chain joins TRBV5-1 to TRBJ2-5; no clear D. Germline loops: CDR1 SGHRS, CDR2 YFSETQ. V lost 0 bases and J 5 bases, leaving 11 bases between the germline ends. CDR3 length equals 14 residues. CDR3 loop: CASSLGRVDETQYF. The DNA for the CDR3 is TGCGCCAGCAGCTTGGGTCGGGTTGACGAGACCCAGTACTTC.

The V gene is TRBV7-8, the J gene TRBJ1-2; 8 bases line up with TRBD1. V shed 2 bases and J 2 bases; nucleotides not matched to a gene: 13. The CDR3 totals 18 residues. Germline lookup yields CDR1 SGHVS and CDR2 FQNEAQ. CDR3 coding DNA: TGTGCCAGCAGCTTACAGACAGGGGCCACTCTTTTAAACTATGGCTACACCTTC. It translates to CASSLQTGATLLNYGYTF.

Comments on this clonotype: The junction differs from germline at one of its ends, possibly a read error. The rearrangement joins TRBV5-1 to TRBJ2-1; 7 positions match TRBD1. The CDR3 is 14 residues long. In germline, CDR1 is SGHRS, CDR2 YFSETQ. CDR3 loop: CASSTTGYYNKQFF. The CDR3 bases are TGCGCCAGCAGCACGACAGGGTACTACAATAAGCAGTTCTTC.

This clonotype was counted at least ten times. CDR3 protein: CSASQENTGELFF. The CDR3 bases are TGCAGTGCCTCACAGGAGAACACCGGGGAGCTGTTTTTT. This chain joins TRBV20-1 and TRBJ2-2, with a tentative D call TRBD1 (5 bases). Germline V lookup: CDR1 DFQATT, CDR2 SNEGSKA (reference sequence). This CDR3 comprises 13 residues. Trimming cost V 6 bases and J 1 base, with 9 bases left between them.

Turning to this clonotype: A much larger clone is a single base away; this may be a read error. The chain has TRBV6-6 and TRBJ2-7, with D unresolved. Germline V gene sequence: CDR1 MNHNY, CDR2 SVGAGI (reference sequence). This CDR3 has 12 residues. CDR3 sequence (DNA): TGTGACAGCAGGAAAACAGCTTACGAGCAGTACTTC. Translation gives CDSRKTAYEQYF.

In this sample, this clonotype turned up many times. The J gene is TRBJ2-7, the V gene TRBV5-1; D remains ambiguous. CDR3 size: 14 residues. Trimming shortened V by 0 bases and J by 1 base, and 8 bases separated the two germline ends. The germline gives CDR1 SGHRS, CDR2 YFSETQ. This CDR3 is CASSLESISYEQYV. CDR3 DNA sequence: TGCGCCAGCAGCTTGGAGAGTATTTCCTACGAGCAGTACGTC.

This clonotype has a count of ten or more. This chain uses TRBV7-2 with TRBJ2-1, with 9 bases fitting TRBD2. Per germline, CDR1 SGHTA and CDR2 FQGNSA. The CDR3 has 18 residues. The V and J ends lost 5 bases and 4 bases, in that order; junction bases with no gene match: 15. The DNA for the CDR3 is TGTGCCAGCAGCCCATTCGGAGGAGCGGGGGGCCGGTACAATGAGCAGTTCTTC. Its translation is CASSPFGGAGGRYNEQFF.

Ten or more counts support this clonotype. The chain uses TRBV2 and TRBJ1-5; 7 nucleotides match TRBD1. The germline V gene encodes CDR1 SNHLY and CDR2 FYNNEI. With 0 bases clipped from V and 5 bases from J, the junction kept 1 base outside the gene matches. The CDR3 has 14 residues. CDR3 region: CASSEAGGYQPQHF. The CDR3 region has the DNA TGTGCCAGCAGTGAAGCAGGGGGCTATCAGCCCCAGCATTTT.

The sample holds a few counts of this clonotype. This could be a read error, since a much larger clone is one nucleotide away. V gene TRBV7-8 combines with J gene TRBJ2-1; possible D gene TRBD1, 6 bases. V lost 5 bases to trimming and J lost 8 bases, with 22 bases between them. The CDR3 consists of 16 residues. The germline V gene has CDR1 SGHVS and CDR2 FQNEAQ. The CDR3 bases are TGTGCCAGCAGCCCCCGCCGGGACACAACTTGGGATGAGCAGTTCTTC. It is translated as CASSPRRDTTWDEQFF.

In this sample, this clonotype turned up many times. V is TRBV28 and J is TRBJ2-3, with 9 positions matching TRBD1. Germline V CDR1 and CDR2: MDHEN, SYDVKM. The V gene end was trimmed by 6 bases and the J gene end by 3 bases; junction bases not matched to a gene: 10. CDR3 length equals 16 residues. CDR3 in amino acids: CASRAPGQGRTDTQYF. CDR3 in DNA: TGTGCCAGCAGAGCACCGGGACAGGGTAGGACAGATACGCAGTATTTT.

Many counts were recorded for this clonotype. This chain connects TRBV20-1 to TRBJ1-1, with 9 bases lining up with TRBD1. CDR3 length: 14 residues. The V gene's germline CDR1 is DFQATT and CDR2 SNEGSKA (reference sequence). The V and J ends lost 5 bases and 4 bases, in that order; junction bases with no gene match: 8. The CDR3 sequence: CSASGQGLSTEAFF. CDR3 in DNA: TGCAGTGCTTCTGGACAGGGGTTATCCACTGAAGCTTTCTTT.

The chain links TRBV3-1 to TRBJ1-2; maybe TRBD1 (5 bases). The CDR3 is 12 residues long. Deletions cut 4 bases from V and 6 bases from J, with 9 bases between. CDR1 LGHDT and CDR2 YNNKEL come from the germline V gene (reference sequence). CDR3 DNA sequence: TGTGCCAGCAGCCCCTCGGGGGATGGCTACACCTTC. Translated: CASSPSGDGYTF.

This clonotype was picked up many times. The rearrangement joins TRBV5-6 to TRBJ1-2; the match to TRBD1 covers 12 bases. Germline V gene sequence: CDR1 SGHDT, CDR2 YYEEEE. V lost 8 bases and J lost 8; bases outside the gene matches: 7. This CDR3 is 13 amino acids long. The CDR3 sequence is CASSRDRGRGYTF. CDR3 nucleotide sequence: TGTGCCAGTTCCCGGGACAGGGGGCGGGGCTACACCTTC.

This clonotype has just a few counts. The chain links TRBV3-1 to TRBJ2-3, with D possibly TRBD2 on 6 matching bases. V lost 1 base and J 0 bases, leaving 11 bases between the germline ends. Looked up from germline, CDR1 is LGHDT and CDR2 is YNNKEL (reference sequence). The CDR3 is made up of 16 amino acids. CDR3 amino acids: CASSQGTGLSTDTQYF. The CDR3 nucleotides are TGTGCCAGCAGCCAAGGGACGGGACTTAGCACAGATACGCAGTATTTT.

This clonotype was observed at least ten times. The chain is built from TRBV5-1 and TRBJ1-1, with a possible D match to TRBD1 (5 bases). The V gene's germline CDR1 is SGHRS and CDR2 YFSETQ. With 1 base removed from V and 4 bases from J, the gap between germline ends came to 11 bases. The CDR3 covers 14 residues. CDR3 amino acids: CASSLQGAFTEAFF. For the CDR3, the DNA is TGCGCCAGCAGCTTGCAGGGCGCGTTCACTGAAGCTTTCTTT.

This clonotype was recorded at least ten times. The V call is TRBV5-1, the J call TRBJ2-7; 8 nucleotides match TRBD1. CDR3 length equals 15 residues. Trimming at V came to 1 base and at J to 1 base, leaving 4 bases not matched to a gene. The germline gives CDR1 SGHRS, CDR2 YFSETQ. The CDR3 loop reads CASSLRGQESYEQYF. In DNA, the CDR3 is TGCGCCAGCAGCTTGAGGGGACAGGAATCCTACGAGCAGTACTTC.